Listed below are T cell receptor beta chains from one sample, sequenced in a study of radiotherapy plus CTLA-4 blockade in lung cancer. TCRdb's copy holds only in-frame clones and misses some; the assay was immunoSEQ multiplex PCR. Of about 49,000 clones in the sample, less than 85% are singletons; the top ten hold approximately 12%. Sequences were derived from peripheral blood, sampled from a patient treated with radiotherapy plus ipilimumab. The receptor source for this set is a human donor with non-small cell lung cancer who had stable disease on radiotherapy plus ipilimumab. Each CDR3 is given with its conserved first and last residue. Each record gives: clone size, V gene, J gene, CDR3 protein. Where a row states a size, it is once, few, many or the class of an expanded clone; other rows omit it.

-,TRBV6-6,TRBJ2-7,CASSYGRASYEQYF
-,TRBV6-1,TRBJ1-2,CASSVREGIYYGYTF
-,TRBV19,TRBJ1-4,CASGPGTNGGLNEKLFF
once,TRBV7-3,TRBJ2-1,CASGRNQGSFNEQFF
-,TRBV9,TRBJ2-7,CASSVRATDEQYF
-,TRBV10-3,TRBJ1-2,CAISETGAYGYTF
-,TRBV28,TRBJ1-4,CASSTYPGEKLFF
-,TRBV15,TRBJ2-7,CATSRGRGQGTDEQYF
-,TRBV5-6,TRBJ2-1,CASSLNYNEQFF
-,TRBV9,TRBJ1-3,CASSAGQNVAGNTIYF
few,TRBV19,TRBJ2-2,CASTWWQSTGELFF
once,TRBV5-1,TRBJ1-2,CASSLGRLGVGYGYTF
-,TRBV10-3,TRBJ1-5,CAISGTGINQPQHF
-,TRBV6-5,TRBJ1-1,CASSYLQDTEAFF
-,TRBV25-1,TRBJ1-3,CASGTGGPGNTIYF
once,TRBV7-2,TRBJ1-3,CASSLSGGLRGSGNTIYF
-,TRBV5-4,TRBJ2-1,CASSPTSVEDEQFF
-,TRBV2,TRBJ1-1,CASSETGVLREVTEAFF
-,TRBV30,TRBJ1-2,CAWSGGRYGYTF
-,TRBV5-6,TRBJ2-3,CASSLEKGETPAQYF
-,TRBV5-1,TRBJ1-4,CASSLAGGAGEKLFF
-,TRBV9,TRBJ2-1,CASSYGTPPYNEQFF